Shown below are 13 T cell receptor beta chains from a single sample sequenced in a study of response to subunit inactivated influenza vaccine. Each CDR3 protein is one row after TCRdb ran MiXCR on the RT-PCR reads. The repertoire includes about 570,000 distinct CDR3 sequences, 11% of them detected once, and 9.5% to 12% sits in the top ten. These data were also filed under a second study, of T cells expressing NK-cell markers. Turning to that study: The authors generated TCR beta cDNA through 5'RACE template switching with UMIs.

The sequenced sample was PBMCs from blood, obtained on the day of vaccination. These receptors were obtained from a middle-aged man who received an inactivated influenza vaccine.

In its sample, this clonotype was seen a few times. This chain joins TRBV29-1 and TRBJ2-1; D is undetermined. CDR3 length: 12 amino acids. Trimming removed 3 bases from V and 4 bases from J, with 7 bases in between. Germline values: CDR1 SQVTM, CDR2 ANQGSEA. The CDR3 sequence is CSVDPSYNEQFF. The CDR3 DNA reads TGCAGCGTTGACCCCTCGTACAATGAGCAGTTCTTC.

The J gene is TRBJ2-7, the V gene TRBV6-1; D might be TRBD1 (5 bases). The CDR3 contains 13 residues. With 6 bases removed from V and 7 bases from J, the gap between germline ends came to 16 bases. Germline V lookup: CDR1 MNHNS, CDR2 SASEGT. CDR3 nucleotide sequence: TGTGCCAGCAGCAAAGGACACACCTTGGAGCAGTACTTC. This codes for CASSKGHTLEQYF.

The chain combines TRBV6-4 with TRBJ1-1; 7 positions match TRBD1. Losses at the gene ends were 8 bases for V and 3 bases for J; bases not matched to a gene: 12. From germline, CDR1 is MRHNA and CDR2 SNTAGT. The CDR3 consists of 15 residues. CDR3 DNA: TGTGCCAGCCCTACTAAACAGGGGTCTGACACTGAAGCTTTCTTT. Its protein product is CASPTKQGSDTEAFF.

This chain joins TRBV20-1 and TRBJ2-7; a weak D match, TRBD2 (6 bases). This CDR3 spans 14 amino acids. V was cut by 3 bases and J by 3 bases, with 15 bases left in between. Germline CDR1 and CDR2: DFQATT and SNEGSKA (reference sequence). CDR3 region: CSASIGGKVYEQYF. The CDR3 DNA reads as TGCAGTGCTAGTATCGGGGGAAAGGTCTACGAGCAGTACTTC.

This clonotype was seen a few times. The rearrangement uses TRBV6-1 and TRBJ1-1; 7 nucleotides align to TRBD1. After removal of 5 bases from V and 6 bases from J, the junction contained 9 bases not matched to a gene. The CDR3 is 14 residues long. Germline-derived CDR1 and CDR2 are MNHNS and SASEGT. The CDR3 coding sequence is TGTGCCAGCAGTCCGACAGGGAAGGGCTCTGAAGCTTTCTTT. Its translation is CASSPTGKGSEAFF.

A few counts support this clonotype. This chain links TRBV10-3 with TRBJ2-7, with a possible D match to TRBD2 (5 bases). The CDR3 extends over 15 amino acids. Germline CDR1 reads ENHRY; CDR2 reads SYGVKD. V shed 3 bases and J shed 5 bases, with 17 bases lying between them. The CDR3 protein is CAISESGSSVDEQYF. Written as DNA, the CDR3 is TGTGCCATCAGTGAATCGGGGAGCAGCGTGGACGAGCAGTACTTC.

This chain joins TRBV20-1 and TRBJ2-7; D may be TRBD2 (5 bases). V dropped 2 bases and J dropped 3 bases, with 14 bases sitting between them. The CDR3 consists of 14 residues. From germline, CDR1 is DFQATT and CDR2 SNEGSKA (reference sequence). Here the CDR3 DNA reads TGCAGTGCTAGACGCCGAGGGCGAATCTACGAGCAGTACTTC. Its translation is CSARRRGRIYEQYF.

This clonotype has only one observation. CDR3 sequence reads: CASSAAGGEQETQYF. The CDR3 DNA is TGTGCCAGCAGCGCCGCAGGGGGCGAACAAGAGACCCAGTACTTC. The chain links TRBV9 to TRBJ2-5; 8 bases fit TRBD1. The germline CDR1 and CDR2 sequences are SGDLS and YYNGEE. The CDR3 totals 15 residues. J lost 2 bases, V lost 3 bases, and 6 bases had no gene match. The variable domain in full, with the rest retrieved from reference TRBV9 and TRBJ2-5, is DSGVTQTPKHLITATGQRVTLRCSPRSGDLSVYWYQQSLDQGLQFLIQYYNGEERAKGNILERFSAQQFPDLHSELNLSSLELGDSALYFCASSAAGGEQETQYFGPGTRLLVL.

V is TRBV20-1 and J is TRBJ2-3; 14 bases match TRBD2. Germline assignment: CDR1 DFQATT and CDR2 SNEGSKA (reference sequence). The trim removed 4 bases at V and 4 bases at J, leaving 4 bases unmatched. The CDR3 extends over 15 amino acids. DNA of the CDR3: TGCAGTGCTACCAGGACTAGCGGGAGGTCAGATACGCAGTATTTT. The encoded protein is CSATRTSGRSDTQYF.

This clonotype was seen a handful of times. The V gene is TRBV9, the J gene TRBJ2-3, with D unresolved. CDR1 and CDR2 from the germline V gene are SGDLS and YYNGEE. V was shortened by 0 bases and J by 5 bases, with 7 bases between the two germline ends. This CDR3 contains 13 residues. This chain's CDR3 is CASSVVSVDTQYF. The CDR3 DNA reads TGTGCCAGCAGCGTAGTATCAGTAGATACGCAGTATTTT.

The chain has TRBV20-1 and TRBJ2-1; TRBD2 is a possible D gene (5 bases). Trimming removed 7 bases from V and 2 bases from J, with 12 bases in between. Germline V gene lookup returns CDR1 DFQATT and CDR2 SNEGSKA (reference sequence). The CDR3 sequence is 13 residues long. CDR3 nucleotides: TGCAGTGTCGGTACTAGGGCCTACAATGAGCAGTTCTTC. Translating it yields CSVGTRAYNEQFF.

This clonotype has a single count. Just one base apart from a much larger clone, this may be a read error. This chain connects TRBV20-1 to TRBJ2-7; D perhaps matches TRBD2 (5 bases). Germline V gene data show CDR1 as DFQATT and CDR2 as SNEGSKA (reference sequence). Trimming took 3 bases from V and 4 from J, leaving 22 bases between them. CDR3 length equals 16 residues. The CDR3 reads CSASDTGEGVGYEQYF. The CDR3 bases are TGCAGTGCTAGCGATACCGGAGAGGGAGTGGGTTACGAGCAGTACTTC.

J is TRBJ2-1 and V is TRBV28, with 10 bases aligning to TRBD2. J lost 10 bases, V lost 5 bases, and 14 bases had no gene match. The CDR3 is 16 amino acids. The germline V gene encodes CDR1 MDHEN and CDR2 SYDVKM. CDR3 residues: CASSPSSGRAADEQFF. DNA for the CDR3: TGTGCCAGCAGTCCTTCAAGCGGGAGGGCCGCGGACGAGCAGTTCTTC.